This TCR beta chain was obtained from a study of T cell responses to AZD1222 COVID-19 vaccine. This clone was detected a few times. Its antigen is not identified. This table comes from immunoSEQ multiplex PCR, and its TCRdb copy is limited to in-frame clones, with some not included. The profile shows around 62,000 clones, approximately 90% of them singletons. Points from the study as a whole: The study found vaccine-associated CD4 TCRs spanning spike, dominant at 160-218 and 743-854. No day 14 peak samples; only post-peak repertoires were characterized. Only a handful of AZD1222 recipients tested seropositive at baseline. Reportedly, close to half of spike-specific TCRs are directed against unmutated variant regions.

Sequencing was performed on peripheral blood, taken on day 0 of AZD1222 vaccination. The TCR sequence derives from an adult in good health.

The CDR3 nucleotides are TGTGCCACCAGCCCCCAGACAGGGACGGCTTCACCCCTCCACTTT. Translation gives CATSPQTGTASPLHF. The genes are TRBV15 and TRBJ1-6; 7 bases map to TRBD1. Germline assignment: CDR1 LNHNV and CDR2 YYDKDF (reference sequence). The CDR3 has 15 residues. J was trimmed by 9 bases and V by 5 bases; bases with no gene match: 10.